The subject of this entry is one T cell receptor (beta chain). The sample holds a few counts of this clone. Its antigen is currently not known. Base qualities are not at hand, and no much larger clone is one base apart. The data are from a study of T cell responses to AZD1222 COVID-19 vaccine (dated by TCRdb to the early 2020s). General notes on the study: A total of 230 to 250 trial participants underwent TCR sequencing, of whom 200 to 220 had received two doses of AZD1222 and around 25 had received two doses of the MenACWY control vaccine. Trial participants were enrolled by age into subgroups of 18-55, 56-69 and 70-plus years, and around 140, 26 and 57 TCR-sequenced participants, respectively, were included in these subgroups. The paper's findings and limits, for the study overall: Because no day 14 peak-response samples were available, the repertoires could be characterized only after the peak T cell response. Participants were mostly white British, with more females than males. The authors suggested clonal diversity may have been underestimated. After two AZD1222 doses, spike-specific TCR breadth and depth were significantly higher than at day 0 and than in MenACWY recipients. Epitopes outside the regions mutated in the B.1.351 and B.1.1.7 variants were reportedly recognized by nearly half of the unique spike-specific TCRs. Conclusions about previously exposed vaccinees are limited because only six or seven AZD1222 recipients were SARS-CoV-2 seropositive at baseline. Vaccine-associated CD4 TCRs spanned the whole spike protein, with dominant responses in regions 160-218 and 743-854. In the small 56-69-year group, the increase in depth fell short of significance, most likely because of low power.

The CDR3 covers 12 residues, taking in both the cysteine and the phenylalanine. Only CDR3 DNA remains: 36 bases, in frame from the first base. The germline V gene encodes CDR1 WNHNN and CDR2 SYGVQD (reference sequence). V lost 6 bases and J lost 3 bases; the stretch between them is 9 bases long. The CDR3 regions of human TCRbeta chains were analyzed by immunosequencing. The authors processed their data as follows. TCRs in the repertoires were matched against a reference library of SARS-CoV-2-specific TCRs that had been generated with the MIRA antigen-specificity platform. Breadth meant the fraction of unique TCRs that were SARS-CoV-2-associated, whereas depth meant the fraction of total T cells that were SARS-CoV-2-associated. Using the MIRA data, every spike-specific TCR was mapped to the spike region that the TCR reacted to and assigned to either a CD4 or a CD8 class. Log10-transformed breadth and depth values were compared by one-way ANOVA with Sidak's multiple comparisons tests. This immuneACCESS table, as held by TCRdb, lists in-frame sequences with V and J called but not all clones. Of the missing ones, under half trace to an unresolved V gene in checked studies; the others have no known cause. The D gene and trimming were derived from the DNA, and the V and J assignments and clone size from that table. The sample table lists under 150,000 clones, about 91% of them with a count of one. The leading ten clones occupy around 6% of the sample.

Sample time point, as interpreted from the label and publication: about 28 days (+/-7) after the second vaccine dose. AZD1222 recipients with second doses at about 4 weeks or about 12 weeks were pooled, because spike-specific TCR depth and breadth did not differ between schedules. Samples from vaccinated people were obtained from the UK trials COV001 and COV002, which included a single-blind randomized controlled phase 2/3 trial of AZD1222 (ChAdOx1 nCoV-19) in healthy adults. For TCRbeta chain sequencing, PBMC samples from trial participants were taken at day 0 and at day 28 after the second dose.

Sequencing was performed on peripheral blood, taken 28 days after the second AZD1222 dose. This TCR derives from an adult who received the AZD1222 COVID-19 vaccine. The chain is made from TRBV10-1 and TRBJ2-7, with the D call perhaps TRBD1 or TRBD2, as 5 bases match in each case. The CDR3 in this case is CASSRGYYEQYF. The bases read TGCGCCAGCAGCCGGGGCTACTACGAGCAGTACTTC.